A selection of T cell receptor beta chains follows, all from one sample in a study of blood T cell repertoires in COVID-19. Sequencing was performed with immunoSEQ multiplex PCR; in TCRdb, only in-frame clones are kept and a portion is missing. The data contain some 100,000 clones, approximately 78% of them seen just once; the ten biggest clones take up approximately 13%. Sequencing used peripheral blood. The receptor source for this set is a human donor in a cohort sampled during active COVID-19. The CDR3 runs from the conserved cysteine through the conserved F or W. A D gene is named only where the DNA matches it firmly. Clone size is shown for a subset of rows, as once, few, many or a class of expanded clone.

CDR3 DNA: TGTGCCAGCAGCCGGAACCGACTAGCGGCTGAGGGTGAAAAACTGTTTTTT
CDR3 protein: CASSRNRLAAEGEKLFF
clone size: NA
J gene: TRBJ1-4
D gene: NA
V gene: TRBV4-2

CDR3 DNA: TGTGCCAGCAGCTTGGCGGCGGTCCAAGAGACCCAGTACTTC
CDR3 protein: CASSLAAVQETQYF
clone size: NA
J gene: TRBJ2-5
D gene: NA
V gene: TRBV5-4

CDR3 DNA: TGTGCCAGCAGTGAAGGAGGGGGCATAGACACCGGGGAGCTGTTTTTT
CDR3 protein: CASSEGGGIDTGELFF
clone size: NA
J gene: TRBJ2-2
D gene: TRBD1
V gene: TRBV6-1

CDR3 DNA: TGTGCCAGCAGCACCCATGGACTTACCTTTACCACAGATACGCAGTATTTT
CDR3 protein: CASSTHGLTFTTDTQYF
clone size: NA
J gene: TRBJ2-3
D gene: NA
V gene: TRBV7-8

CDR3 DNA: TGTGCCATCAGTGATGGGCAGGGTAATTCACCCCTCCACTTT
CDR3 protein: CAISDGQGNSPLHF
clone size: NA
J gene: TRBJ1-6
D gene: NA
V gene: TRBV10-3

CDR3 DNA: TGTGCCAGCAGCTTTCTCAAGGGGGACAGTTACGAAAAACTGTTTTTT
CDR3 protein: CASSFLKGDSYEKLFF
clone size: few
J gene: TRBJ1-4
D gene: TRBD1
V gene: TRBV5-6

CDR3 DNA: TGCGCCAGCAGCTCATACCAGGGGCGTAGAGAGACCCAGTACTTC
CDR3 protein: CASSSYQGRRETQYF
clone size: NA
J gene: TRBJ2-5
D gene: NA
V gene: TRBV4-1

CDR3 DNA: TGCGCCAGCAGCTTGTACAGGAACACTGAAGCTTTCTTT
CDR3 protein: CASSLYRNTEAFF
clone size: NA
J gene: TRBJ1-1
D gene: NA
V gene: TRBV5-1

CDR3 DNA: TGTGCCAGCAGAAGTTCGGGTGAGCAGTTCTTC
CDR3 protein: CASRSSGEQFF
clone size: NA
J gene: TRBJ2-1
D gene: NA
V gene: TRBV7-9

CDR3 DNA: TGCGCCAGCAGCTTGGTACTAGCGGGGAGATACGAGCAGTACTTC
CDR3 protein: CASSLVLAGRYEQYF
clone size: NA
J gene: TRBJ2-7
D gene: TRBD2
V gene: TRBV5-1

CDR3 DNA: TGTGCCAGCAGTTCCAACAGCTACATAAGTGAAAAACTGTTTTTT
CDR3 protein: CASSSNSYISEKLFF
clone size: NA
J gene: TRBJ1-4
D gene: NA
V gene: TRBV28

CDR3 DNA: TGTGCCAGCAGTTTAGGGCAGGGGTTCAACGAGCAGTACTTC
CDR3 protein: CASSLGQGFNEQYF
clone size: NA
J gene: TRBJ2-7
D gene: NA
V gene: TRBV27

CDR3 DNA: TGTGCCAGTAGTATAGCCAGGGGGGTATCCAATCAGCCCCAGCATTTT
CDR3 protein: CASSIARGVSNQPQHF
clone size: NA
J gene: TRBJ1-5
D gene: TRBD1
V gene: TRBV19

CDR3 DNA: TGTGCCATCAGTGACAGCCCGGCGGAGAACATTCAGTACTTC
CDR3 protein: CAISDSPAENIQYF
clone size: NA
J gene: TRBJ2-4
D gene: NA
V gene: TRBV10-3

CDR3 DNA: TGTGCCAGCAGCTCAAAAGGAGGGGCAGGGTTTTATAATAACTATGGCTACACCTTC
CDR3 protein: CASSSKGGAGFYNNYGYTF
clone size: NA
J gene: TRBJ1-2
D gene: NA
V gene: TRBV9

CDR3 DNA: TGTGCCAGCAGTTTACAGGGTTATAATTCACCCCTCCACTTT
CDR3 protein: CASSLQGYNSPLHF
clone size: NA
J gene: TRBJ1-6
D gene: NA
V gene: TRBV7-3

CDR3 DNA: TGTGCCACCCAAGACAGCCACTATGGCTACACCTTC
CDR3 protein: CATQDSHYGYTF
clone size: NA
J gene: TRBJ1-2
D gene: NA
V gene: TRBV5-4

CDR3 DNA: TGTGCCAGCAAAGGGACAGGGCCCGAAAAACTGTTTTTT
CDR3 protein: CASKGTGPEKLFF
clone size: NA
J gene: TRBJ1-4
D gene: TRBD1
V gene: TRBV2

CDR3 DNA: TGCGCCAGCGGGAGGACGGTGAACACTGAAGCTTTCTTT
CDR3 protein: CASGRTVNTEAFF
clone size: NA
J gene: TRBJ1-1
D gene: NA
V gene: TRBV5-1

CDR3 DNA: TGTGCCAGCAGTTTTTTATCTCCGGGACAGGGGTACACCGGGGAGCTGTTTTTT
CDR3 protein: CASSFLSPGQGYTGELFF
clone size: NA
J gene: TRBJ2-2
D gene: TRBD1
V gene: TRBV27

CDR3 DNA: TGTGCCAGCAGCCGCGTTGGAGGGCGCTTTTATAATTCACCCCTCCACTTT
CDR3 protein: CASSRVGGRFYNSPLHF
clone size: few
J gene: TRBJ1-6
D gene: NA
V gene: TRBV7-9

CDR3 DNA: TGTGCCAGCAGCTTGGGTACTAGGGAGACCCAGTACTTC
CDR3 protein: CASSLGTRETQYF
clone size: NA
J gene: TRBJ2-5
D gene: NA
V gene: TRBV7-2

CDR3 DNA: TGTGCCAGCAGCCCCACCGCGACAGGGTCCAATTCACCCCTCCACTTT
CDR3 protein: CASSPTATGSNSPLHF
clone size: NA
J gene: TRBJ1-6
D gene: TRBD1
V gene: TRBV5-5

CDR3 DNA: TGTGCCAGCTCACAAGCCTCCGGGACAGGGGGCTACGAGCAGTACTTC
CDR3 protein: CASSQASGTGGYEQYF
clone size: once
J gene: TRBJ2-7
D gene: TRBD1
V gene: TRBV18

CDR3 DNA: TGCGCCAGCAGCTGGACAGTTACCGGGGAGCTGTTTTTT
CDR3 protein: CASSWTVTGELFF
clone size: NA
J gene: TRBJ2-2
D gene: NA
V gene: TRBV5-1

CDR3 DNA: TGTGCCACCAGCAGAGACAGGGGGCCCTCCTACGAGCAGTACTTC
CDR3 protein: CATSRDRGPSYEQYF
clone size: NA
J gene: TRBJ2-7
D gene: TRBD1
V gene: TRBV15

CDR3 DNA: TGTGCCAGCAGCCAAGGTTTTGGACTAGTCGGCGTAAGCTCCTACAATGAGCAGTTCTTC
CDR3 protein: CASSQGFGLVGVSSYNEQFF
clone size: NA
J gene: TRBJ2-1
D gene: TRBD2
V gene: TRBV3-1/TRBV3-2

CDR3 DNA: TGTGCCAGCAGCCAAGTTGCCGGGGGGGCCTGGAATGAGCAGTTCTTC
CDR3 protein: CASSQVAGGAWNEQFF
clone size: NA
J gene: TRBJ2-1
D gene: TRBD2
V gene: TRBV14

CDR3 DNA: TGTGCCAGCAGTGAAGCGCTTCCGACAGAAAACATTCAGTACTTC
CDR3 protein: CASSEALPTENIQYF
clone size: NA
J gene: TRBJ2-4
D gene: NA
V gene: TRBV2

CDR3 DNA: TGTGCCAGCAGTGTGGCCACAGATACGCAGTATTTT
CDR3 protein: CASSVATDTQYF
clone size: few
J gene: TRBJ2-3
D gene: NA
V gene: TRBV7-2

CDR3 DNA: TGTGCCAGCAGTGAAATCGAACTGGCAGATACGCAGTATTTT
CDR3 protein: CASSEIELADTQYF
clone size: NA
J gene: TRBJ2-3
D gene: NA
V gene: TRBV6-1

CDR3 DNA: TGTGCCAGCCGGGTAGGCGACGAGCAGTACTTC
CDR3 protein: CASRVGDEQYF
clone size: once
J gene: TRBJ2-7
D gene: NA
V gene: TRBV5-6

CDR3 DNA: TGCGCCAGCAGTGAGGGAGGCTCTGGGGCCAACGTCCTGACTTTC
CDR3 protein: CASSEGGSGANVLTF
clone size: NA
J gene: TRBJ2-6
D gene: NA
V gene: TRBV10-2

CDR3 DNA: TGTGCCAGCAGCTTGCCCGGGGGAAGGACGGTGTACACCGGGGAGCTGTTTTTT
CDR3 protein: CASSLPGGRTVYTGELFF
clone size: NA
J gene: TRBJ2-2
D gene: NA
V gene: TRBV5-6

CDR3 DNA: TGTGCCAGCAAAATGGGGGGGATATACAATGAGCAGTTCTTC
CDR3 protein: CASKMGGIYNEQFF
clone size: once
J gene: TRBJ2-1
D gene: TRBD2
V gene: TRBV27

CDR3 DNA: TGTGCCAGCAGCCAAGGACGGCCACGGGTCTATGGCTACACCTTC
CDR3 protein: CASSQGRPRVYGYTF
clone size: NA
J gene: TRBJ1-2
D gene: NA
V gene: TRBV14

CDR3 DNA: TGTGCCTGGCGAGCAGCGGGCACAGATACGCAGTATTTT
CDR3 protein: CAWRAAGTDTQYF
clone size: NA
J gene: TRBJ2-3
D gene: NA
V gene: TRBV30

CDR3 DNA: TGCGCCAGCAGCTTAGTTGCGGGGGATTACAATGAGCAGTTCTTC
CDR3 protein: CASSLVAGDYNEQFF
clone size: NA
J gene: TRBJ2-1
D gene: TRBD2
V gene: TRBV5-1

CDR3 DNA: TGTGCCAGCAGCTTGGCCTTTGGGAGCTCCTACGAGCAGTACTTC
CDR3 protein: CASSLAFGSSYEQYF
clone size: medium-sized
J gene: TRBJ2-7
D gene: NA
V gene: TRBV5-5

CDR3 DNA: TGCGCCAGCAGCTTGCAGTATAGCGGCTCCTACAATGAGCAGTTCTTC
CDR3 protein: CASSLQYSGSYNEQFF
clone size: NA
J gene: TRBJ2-1
D gene: NA
V gene: TRBV5-1

CDR3 DNA: TGCGCCAGCATGGGGGGGACTGGCTCCTACGAGCAGTACTTC
CDR3 protein: CASMGGTGSYEQYF
clone size: NA
J gene: TRBJ2-7
D gene: TRBD2
V gene: TRBV10-1

CDR3 DNA: TGCAGCGTTGTTGTGGGGGCAAGTGGCTACACCTTC
CDR3 protein: CSVVVGASGYTF
clone size: NA
J gene: TRBJ1-2
D gene: NA
V gene: TRBV29-1

CDR3 DNA: TGTGCCAGCAGTTTACTAGGGGGTGGCAATCAGCCCCAGCATTTT
CDR3 protein: CASSLLGGGNQPQHF
clone size: NA
J gene: TRBJ1-5
D gene: NA
V gene: TRBV28